This T cell receptor (beta chain) was sequenced for a study of cytomegalovirus exposure and HLA in healthy donors. Overall study context: The approximately 120 validation repertoires and the roughly 690 first-cohort repertoires shared a platform, a later analysis reported. Whole-study findings and limits: According to a later analysis, TCR clusters from the first cohort tended to co-occur in the 120 or so validation repertoires. Cytomegalovirus status, reportedly, was diagnosed with high specificity and sensitivity by the classifier.

The ends lost 2 bases at V and 4 bases at J; junction bases unmatched: 10. Per germline, CDR1 MDHEN and CDR2 SYDVKM. The CDR3 extends over 16 amino acids. The study drew the donors from its roughly 130-subject validation cohort, separate from the approximately 700-subject first cohort. Generated by immunoSEQ multiplex PCR, the TCRdb table keeps only in-frame clones and is missing some. The table includes more than 85,000 clones, 86% detected once. A remark on this clone: Its cognate antigen is unknown.

The TCR sequence derives from a woman younger than 30 in good health and CMV-seropositive. J is TRBJ1-1 and V is TRBV28; TRBD1 aligns across 7 bases. Sequences were obtained from PBMCs. The CDR3 loop reads CASSLEGAMEVTEAFF. As DNA, the CDR3 is TGTGCCAGCAGTTTAGAGGGGGCTATGGAAGTCACTGAAGCTTTCTTT.